This entry describes one TCR beta chain. Additional DNA sequences in this sample encode the identical CDR3. J gave up 8 bases and V 0 bases, and 0 bases lay outside the gene matches. The CDR3 extends over 14 amino acids. Germline assignment: CDR1 SGHRS and CDR2 YFSETQ. The source of the sample is a study of Ad26.COV2.S vaccination and SARS-CoV-2 variants. TCRdb's copy holds only in-frame clones and misses some; the assay was immunoSEQ multiplex PCR. The sample has around 450,000 clones; 89% are singletons. Treatment here: about 20 received Ad26.COV2.S at low or high dose, single or two shots; a few received placebo; per-sample allocation not given. It was on day 63 after the first vaccine or placebo injection that samples were taken.

The source is a person aged 18-65 years who received the Ad26.COV2.S COVID-19 vaccine or a placebo. Sequences were derived from peripheral blood, sampled in a trial of Ad26.COV2.S vaccine versus placebo. The chain uses TRBV5-1 and TRBJ1-6; 9 bases fit TRBD1. In DNA form, the CDR3 reads TGCGCCAGCAGCTTGGGACAGGGGGATTCACCCCTCCACTTT. Its protein product is CASSLGQGDSPLHF.